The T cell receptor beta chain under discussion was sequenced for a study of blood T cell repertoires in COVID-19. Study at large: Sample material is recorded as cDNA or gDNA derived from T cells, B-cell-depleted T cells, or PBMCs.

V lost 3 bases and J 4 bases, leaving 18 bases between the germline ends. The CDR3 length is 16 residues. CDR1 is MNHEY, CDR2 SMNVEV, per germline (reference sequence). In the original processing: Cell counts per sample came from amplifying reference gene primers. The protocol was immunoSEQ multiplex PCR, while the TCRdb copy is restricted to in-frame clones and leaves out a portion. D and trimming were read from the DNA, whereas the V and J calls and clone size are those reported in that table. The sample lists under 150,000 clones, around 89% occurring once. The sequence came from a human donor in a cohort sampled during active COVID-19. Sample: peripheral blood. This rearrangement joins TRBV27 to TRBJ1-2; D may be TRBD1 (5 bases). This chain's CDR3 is CASSFRQGAPIYGYTF. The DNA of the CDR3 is TGTGCCAGCAGTTTCCGCCAAGGGGCTCCTATCTATGGCTACACCTTC.